The 2 T cell receptor beta chains reported below all come from one sample, sequenced in a study of blood T cell repertoires in COVID-19 (dated by TCRdb to the early 2020s). Receptors were amplified or captured by the immunoSEQ multiplex PCR assay. In TCRdb, the immuneACCESS table is reduced to in-frame sequences with V and J assigned. These tables do not hold every clone; where another copy was compared, an unresolved V gene accounts for under half, and the others remain unexplained. The sample includes tens of thousands of clones, with roughly 80% observed a single time. 16% of the sample is held by the ten biggest clonotypes. What was sequenced was peripheral blood. Receptor source: a man aged 55 to 70 with COVID-19, enrolled during active disease.

The rearrangement uses TRBV5-4 and TRBJ2-1; 9 nucleotides match TRBD2. Trimming at V came to 0 bases and at J to 4 bases, leaving 5 bases not matched to a gene. The CDR3 runs to 16 residues. Germline CDR1 reads SGHNT; CDR2 reads YYREEE (reference sequence). The CDR3 region is CASSLVGSGGYNEQFF. CDR3 DNA: TGTGCCAGCAGCTTGGTCGGTAGCGGGGGATACAATGAGCAGTTCTTC.

This clone was seen just once. This chain joins TRBV10-1 and TRBJ2-3; 8 bases are a match to TRBD1. CDR1 is WNHNN and CDR2 is SYGVQD in the germline V gene (reference sequence). CDR3 length: 17 residues. V shed 5 bases and J 2 bases; nucleotides not matched to a gene: 12. The CDR3 sequence: CASSRLWTGTHTDTQYF. The CDR3 DNA is TGCGCCAGCAGTCGACTTTGGACAGGGACACACACAGATACGCAGTATTTT.